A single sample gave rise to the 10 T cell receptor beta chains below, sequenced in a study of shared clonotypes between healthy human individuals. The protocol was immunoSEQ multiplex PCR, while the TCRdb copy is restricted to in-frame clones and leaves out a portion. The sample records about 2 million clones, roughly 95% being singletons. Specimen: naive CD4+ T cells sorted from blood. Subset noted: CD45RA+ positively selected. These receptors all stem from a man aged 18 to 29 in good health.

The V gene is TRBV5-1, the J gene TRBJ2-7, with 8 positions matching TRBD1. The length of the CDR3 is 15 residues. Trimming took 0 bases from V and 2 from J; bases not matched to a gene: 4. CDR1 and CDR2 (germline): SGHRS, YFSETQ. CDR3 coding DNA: TGCGCCAGCAGCTTGGGACAGGGGCTGGCCTACGAGCAGTACTTC. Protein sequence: CASSLGQGLAYEQYF.

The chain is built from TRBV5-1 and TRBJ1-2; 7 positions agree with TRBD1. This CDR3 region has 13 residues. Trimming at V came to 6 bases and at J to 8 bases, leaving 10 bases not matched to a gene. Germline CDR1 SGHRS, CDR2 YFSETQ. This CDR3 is CASTPGQSSGYTF. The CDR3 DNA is TGCGCCAGCACCCCGGGACAGAGCTCCGGCTACACCTTC. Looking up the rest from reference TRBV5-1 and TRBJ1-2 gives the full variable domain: KAGVTQTPRYLIKTRGQQVTLSCSPISGHRSVSWYQQTPGQGLQFLFEYFSETQRNKGNFPGRFSGRQFSNSRSEMNVSTLELGDSALYLCASTPGQSSGYTFGSGTRLTVV.

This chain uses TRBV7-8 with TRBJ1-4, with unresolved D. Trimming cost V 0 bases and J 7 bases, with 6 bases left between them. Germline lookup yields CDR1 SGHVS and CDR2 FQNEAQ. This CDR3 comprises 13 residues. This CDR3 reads CASSLAHGEKLFF. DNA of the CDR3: TGTGCCAGCAGCTTAGCGCATGGTGAAAAACTGTTTTTT.

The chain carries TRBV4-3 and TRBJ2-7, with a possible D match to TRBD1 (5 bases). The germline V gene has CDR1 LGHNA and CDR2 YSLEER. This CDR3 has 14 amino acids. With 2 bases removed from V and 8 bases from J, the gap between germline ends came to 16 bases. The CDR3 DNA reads TGCGCCAGCAGCCAAAATCAGGGCTTGGACCAGCAGTACTTC. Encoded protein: CASSQNQGLDQQYF.

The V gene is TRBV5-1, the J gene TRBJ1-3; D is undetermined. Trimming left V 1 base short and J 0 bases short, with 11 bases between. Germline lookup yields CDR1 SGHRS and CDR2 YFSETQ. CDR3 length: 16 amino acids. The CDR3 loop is CASSLTPVSSGNTIYF. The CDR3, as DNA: TGCGCCAGCAGCTTGACCCCGGTTAGCTCTGGAAACACCATATATTTT.

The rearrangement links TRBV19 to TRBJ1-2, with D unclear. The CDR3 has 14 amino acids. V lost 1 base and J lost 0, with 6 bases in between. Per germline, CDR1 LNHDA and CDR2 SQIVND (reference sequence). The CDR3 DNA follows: TGTGCCAGTAGTATAGTACTTTCTAACTATGGCTACACCTTC. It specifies CASSIVLSNYGYTF.

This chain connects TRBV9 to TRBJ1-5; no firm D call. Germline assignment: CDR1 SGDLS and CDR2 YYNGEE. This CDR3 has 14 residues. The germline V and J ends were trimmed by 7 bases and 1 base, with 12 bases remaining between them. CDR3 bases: TGTGCCAGCTCCCTAGGAGGGAGCAATCAGCCCCAGCATTTT. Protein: CASSLGGSNQPQHF. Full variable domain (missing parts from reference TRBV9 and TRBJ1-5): DSGVTQTPKHLITATGQRVTLRCSPRSGDLSVYWYQQSLDQGLQFLIQYYNGEERAKGNILERFSAQQFPDLHSELNLSSLELGDSALYFCASSLGGSNQPQHFGDGTRLSIL.

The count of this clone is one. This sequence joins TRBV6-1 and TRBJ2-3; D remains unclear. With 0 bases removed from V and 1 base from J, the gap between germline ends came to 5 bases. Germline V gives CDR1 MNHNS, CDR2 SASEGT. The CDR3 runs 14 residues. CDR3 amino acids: CASSEAWGTDTQYF. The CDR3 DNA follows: TGTGCCAGCAGTGAAGCTTGGGGCACAGATACGCAGTATTTT.

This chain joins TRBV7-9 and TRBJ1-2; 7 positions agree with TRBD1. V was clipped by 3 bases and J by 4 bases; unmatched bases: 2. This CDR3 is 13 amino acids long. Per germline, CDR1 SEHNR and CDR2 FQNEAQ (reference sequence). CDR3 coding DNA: TGTGCCAGCAGCTTCAGACAGGGCTATGGCTACACCTTC. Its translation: CASSFRQGYGYTF.

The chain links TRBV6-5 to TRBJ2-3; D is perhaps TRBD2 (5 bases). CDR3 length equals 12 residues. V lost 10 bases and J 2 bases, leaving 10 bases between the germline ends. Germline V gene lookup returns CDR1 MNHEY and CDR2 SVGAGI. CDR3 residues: CAIGRDTDTQYF. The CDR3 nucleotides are TGTGCCATAGGACGGGACACAGATACGCAGTATTTT.